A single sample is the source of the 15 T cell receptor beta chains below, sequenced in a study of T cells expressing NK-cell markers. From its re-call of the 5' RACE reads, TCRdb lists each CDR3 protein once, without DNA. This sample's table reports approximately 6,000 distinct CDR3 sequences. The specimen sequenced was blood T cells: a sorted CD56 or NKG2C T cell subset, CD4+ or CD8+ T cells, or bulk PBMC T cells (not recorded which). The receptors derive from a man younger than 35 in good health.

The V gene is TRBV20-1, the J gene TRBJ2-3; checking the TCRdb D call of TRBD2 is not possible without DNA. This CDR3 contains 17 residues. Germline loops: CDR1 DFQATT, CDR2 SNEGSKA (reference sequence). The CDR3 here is CSARTRTGITRADTQYF.

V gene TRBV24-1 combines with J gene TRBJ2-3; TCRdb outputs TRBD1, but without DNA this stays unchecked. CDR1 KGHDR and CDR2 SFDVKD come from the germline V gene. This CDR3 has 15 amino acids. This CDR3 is CATSDPGPSTDTQYF.

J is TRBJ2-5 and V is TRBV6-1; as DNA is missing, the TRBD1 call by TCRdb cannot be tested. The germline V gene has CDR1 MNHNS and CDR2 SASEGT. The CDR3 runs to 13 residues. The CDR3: CASSEREQETQYF.

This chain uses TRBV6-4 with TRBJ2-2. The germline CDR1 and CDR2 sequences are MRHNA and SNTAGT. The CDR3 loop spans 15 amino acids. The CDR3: CASSALASHTGELFF.

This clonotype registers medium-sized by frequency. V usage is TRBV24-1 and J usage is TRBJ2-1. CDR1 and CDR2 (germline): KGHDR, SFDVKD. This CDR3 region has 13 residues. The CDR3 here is CATSAREWDEQFF.

The CDR3 protein is CASSTLEPYNEQFF. J is TRBJ2-1 and V is TRBV6-1; TCRdb designates TRBD2, a call that cannot be tested without DNA. Looked up from germline, CDR1 is MNHNS and CDR2 is SASEGT. CDR3 length: 14 residues.

The CDR3: CASSTSSGRLRETQYF. The rearrangement links TRBV5-1 to TRBJ2-5; with no DNA, the TCRdb D assignment of TRBD2 cannot be verified. The CDR3 consists of 16 residues. Germline V gene lookup returns CDR1 SGHRS and CDR2 YFSETQ.

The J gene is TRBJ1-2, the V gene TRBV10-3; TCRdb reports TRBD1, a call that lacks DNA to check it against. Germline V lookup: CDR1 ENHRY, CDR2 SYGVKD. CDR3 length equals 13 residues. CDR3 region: CAISERGDYGYTF.

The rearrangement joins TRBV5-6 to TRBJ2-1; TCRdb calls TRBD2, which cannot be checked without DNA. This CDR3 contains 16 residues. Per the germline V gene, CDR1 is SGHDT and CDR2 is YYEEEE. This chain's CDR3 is CASSLDAGALYNEQFF.

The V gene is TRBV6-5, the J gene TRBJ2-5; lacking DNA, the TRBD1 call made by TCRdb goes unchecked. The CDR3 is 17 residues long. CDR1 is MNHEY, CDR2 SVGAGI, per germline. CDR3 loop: CASSYSGFQGRQETQYF.

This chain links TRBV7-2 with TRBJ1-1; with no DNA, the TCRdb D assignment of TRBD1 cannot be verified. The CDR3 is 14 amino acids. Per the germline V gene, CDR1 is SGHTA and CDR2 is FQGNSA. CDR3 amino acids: CASSTDRVNTEAFF.

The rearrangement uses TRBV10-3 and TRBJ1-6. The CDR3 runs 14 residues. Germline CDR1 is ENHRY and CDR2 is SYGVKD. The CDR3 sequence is CAISESIDSQPLHF.

The CDR3 loop is CASSDSASGTYNEQFF. J is TRBJ2-1 and V is TRBV6-4; checking the TCRdb D call of TRBD2 is not possible without DNA. CDR1 MRHNA and CDR2 SNTAGT come from the germline V gene. The CDR3 runs to 16 residues.

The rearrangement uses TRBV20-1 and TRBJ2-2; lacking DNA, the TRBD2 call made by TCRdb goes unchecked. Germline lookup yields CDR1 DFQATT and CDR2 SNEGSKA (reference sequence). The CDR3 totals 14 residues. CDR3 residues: CSARLTGGAGELFF.

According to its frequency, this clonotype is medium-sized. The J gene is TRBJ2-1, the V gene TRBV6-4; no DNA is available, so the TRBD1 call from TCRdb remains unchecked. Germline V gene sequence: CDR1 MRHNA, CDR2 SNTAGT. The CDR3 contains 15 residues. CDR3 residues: CASSDLPGQINEQFF.